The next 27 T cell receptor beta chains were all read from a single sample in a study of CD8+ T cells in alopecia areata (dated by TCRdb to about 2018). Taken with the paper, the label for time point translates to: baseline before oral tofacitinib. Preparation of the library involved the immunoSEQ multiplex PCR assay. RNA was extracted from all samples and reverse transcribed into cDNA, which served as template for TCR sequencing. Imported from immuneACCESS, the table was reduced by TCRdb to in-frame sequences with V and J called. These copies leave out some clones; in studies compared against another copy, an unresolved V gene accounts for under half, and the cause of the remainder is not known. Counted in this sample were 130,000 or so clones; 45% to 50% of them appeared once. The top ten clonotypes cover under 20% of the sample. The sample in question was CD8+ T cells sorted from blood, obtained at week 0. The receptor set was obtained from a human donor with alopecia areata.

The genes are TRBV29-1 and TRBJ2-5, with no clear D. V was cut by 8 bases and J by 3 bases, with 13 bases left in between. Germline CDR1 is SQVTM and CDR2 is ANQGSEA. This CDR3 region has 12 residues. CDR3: CSSRKGKETQYF. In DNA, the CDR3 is TGCAGCTCCAGGAAGGGAAAAGAGACCCAGTACTTC.

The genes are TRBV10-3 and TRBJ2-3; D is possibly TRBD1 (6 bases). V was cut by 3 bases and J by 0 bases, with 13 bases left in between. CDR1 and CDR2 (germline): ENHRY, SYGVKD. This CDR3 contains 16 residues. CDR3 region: CAISDMTGTSTDTQYF. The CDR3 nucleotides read TGTGCCATCAGTGATATGACAGGTACCAGCACAGATACGCAGTATTTT.

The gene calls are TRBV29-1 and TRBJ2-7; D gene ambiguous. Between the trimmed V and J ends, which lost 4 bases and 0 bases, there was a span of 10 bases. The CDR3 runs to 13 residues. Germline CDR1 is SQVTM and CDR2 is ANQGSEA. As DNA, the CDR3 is TGCAGCGTTGTGCCGACGAGCTCCTACGAGCAGTACTTC. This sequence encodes CSVVPTSSYEQYF.

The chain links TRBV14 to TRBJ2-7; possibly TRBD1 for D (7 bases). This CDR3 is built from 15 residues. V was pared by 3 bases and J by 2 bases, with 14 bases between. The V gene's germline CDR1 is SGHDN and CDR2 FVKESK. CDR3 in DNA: TGTGCCAGCAGCCATCGCAGGGGGGCAACCTACGAGCAGTACTTC. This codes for CASSHRRGATYEQYF.

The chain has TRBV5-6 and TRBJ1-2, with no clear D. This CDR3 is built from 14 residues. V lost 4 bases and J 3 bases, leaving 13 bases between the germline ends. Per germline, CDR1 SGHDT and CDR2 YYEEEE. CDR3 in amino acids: CASSPAADDYGYTF. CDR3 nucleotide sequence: TGTGCCAGCAGCCCGGCCGCGGACGACTATGGCTACACCTTC.

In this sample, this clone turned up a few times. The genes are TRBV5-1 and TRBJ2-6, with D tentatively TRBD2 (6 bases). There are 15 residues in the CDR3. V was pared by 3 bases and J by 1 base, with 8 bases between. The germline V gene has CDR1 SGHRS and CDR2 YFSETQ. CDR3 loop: CASSSGESGANVLTF. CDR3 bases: TGCGCCAGCAGCTCGGGGGAATCTGGGGCCAACGTCCTGACTTTC.

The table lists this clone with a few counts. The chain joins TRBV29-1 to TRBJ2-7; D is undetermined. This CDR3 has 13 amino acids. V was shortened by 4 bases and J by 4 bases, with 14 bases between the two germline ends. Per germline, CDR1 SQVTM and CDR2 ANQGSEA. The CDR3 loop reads CSVVLRNQYEQYF. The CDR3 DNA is TGCAGCGTTGTCTTGCGAAATCAGTACGAGCAGTACTTC.

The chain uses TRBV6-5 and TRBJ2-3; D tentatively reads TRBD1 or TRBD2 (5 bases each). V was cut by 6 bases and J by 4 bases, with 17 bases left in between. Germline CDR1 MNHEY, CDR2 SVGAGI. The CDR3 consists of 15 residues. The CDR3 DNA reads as TGTGCCAGCAGCTACGGGGTAGGGACCTCAGATACGCAGTATTTT. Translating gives CASSYGVGTSDTQYF.

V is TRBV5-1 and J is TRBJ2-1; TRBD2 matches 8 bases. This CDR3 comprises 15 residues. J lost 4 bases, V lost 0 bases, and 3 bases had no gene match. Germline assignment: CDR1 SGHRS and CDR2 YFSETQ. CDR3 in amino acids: CASSLAAGEYNEQFF. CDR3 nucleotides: TGCGCCAGCAGCTTGGCAGCGGGGGAGTACAATGAGCAGTTCTTC.

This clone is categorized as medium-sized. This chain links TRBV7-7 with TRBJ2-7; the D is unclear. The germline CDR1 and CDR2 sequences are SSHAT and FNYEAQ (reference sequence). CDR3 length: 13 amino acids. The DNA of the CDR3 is TGTGCTGTCCCTCGTCCCTCCTACTACGAGCAGTACTTC. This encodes CAVPRPSYYEQYF. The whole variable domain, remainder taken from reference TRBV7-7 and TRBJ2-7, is GAGVSQSPRYKVTKRGQDVTLRCDPISSHATLYWYQQALGQGPEFLTYFNYEAQPDKSGLPSDRFSAERPEGSISTLTIQRTEQRDSAMYRCAVPRPSYYEQYFGPGTRLTVT.

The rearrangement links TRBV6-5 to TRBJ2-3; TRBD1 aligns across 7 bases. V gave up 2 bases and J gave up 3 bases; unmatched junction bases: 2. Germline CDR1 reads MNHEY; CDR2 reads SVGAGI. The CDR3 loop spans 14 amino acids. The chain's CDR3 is CASSYDRETDTQYF. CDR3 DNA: TGTGCCAGCAGTTACGACAGGGAAACAGATACGCAGTATTTT.

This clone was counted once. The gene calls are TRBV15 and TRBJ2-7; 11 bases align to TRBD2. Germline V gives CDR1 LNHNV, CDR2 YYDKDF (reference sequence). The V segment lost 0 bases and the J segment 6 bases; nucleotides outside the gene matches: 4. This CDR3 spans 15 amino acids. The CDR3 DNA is TGTGCCACCAGCAGAGATCGGCTAGCGGGAGGCGAGCAGTACTTC. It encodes CATSRDRLAGGEQYF.

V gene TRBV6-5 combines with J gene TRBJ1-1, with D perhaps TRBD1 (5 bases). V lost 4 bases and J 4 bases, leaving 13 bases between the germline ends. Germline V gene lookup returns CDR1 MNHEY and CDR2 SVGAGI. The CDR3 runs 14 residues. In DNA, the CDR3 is TGTGCCAGCAGTTTCGCCACAGGACCCACTGAAGCTTTCTTT. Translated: CASSFATGPTEAFF.

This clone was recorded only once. CDR3 sequence reads: CASTSDGSNQPQHF. CDR3 sequence (DNA): TGTGCCAGCACCTCCGACGGTAGCAATCAGCCCCAGCATTTT. The V call is TRBV7-9, the J call TRBJ1-5; D is ambiguous. The CDR3 has 14 amino acids. The germline V gene encodes CDR1 SEHNR and CDR2 FQNEAQ (reference sequence). Trimming left V 7 bases short and J 0 bases short, with 10 bases between.

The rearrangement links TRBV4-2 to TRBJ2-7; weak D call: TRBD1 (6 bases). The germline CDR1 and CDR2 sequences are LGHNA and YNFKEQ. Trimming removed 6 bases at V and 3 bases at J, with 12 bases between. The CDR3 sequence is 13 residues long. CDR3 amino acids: CASSPIGGYEQYF. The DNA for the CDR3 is TGTGCCAGCAGTCCAATAGGGGGCTACGAGCAGTACTTC.

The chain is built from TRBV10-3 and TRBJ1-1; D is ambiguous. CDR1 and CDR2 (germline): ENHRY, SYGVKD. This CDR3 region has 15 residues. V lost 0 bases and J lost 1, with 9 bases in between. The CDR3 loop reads CAISESKAPNTEAFF. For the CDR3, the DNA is TGTGCCATCAGTGAGTCCAAGGCCCCGAACACTGAAGCTTTCTTT.

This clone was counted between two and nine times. In DNA form, the CDR3 reads TGTGCCACCAGCACCCGGGACAGGGAATTTCAGCCCCAGCATTTT. This gives the protein CATSTRDREFQPQHF. This chain connects TRBV15 to TRBJ1-5; 9 nucleotides align to TRBD1. Trimming removed 4 bases from V and 6 bases from J; junction bases left unmatched: 7. This CDR3 has 15 amino acids. CDR1 is LNHNV, CDR2 YYDKDF, per germline (reference sequence). Supplemented by reference TRBV15 and TRBJ1-5, the full variable domain reads DAMVIQNPRYQVTQFGKPVTLSCSQTLNHNVMYWYQQKSSQAPKLLFHYYDKDFNNEADTPDNFQSRRPNTSFCFLDIRSPGLGDTAMYLCATSTRDREFQPQHFGDGTRLSIL.

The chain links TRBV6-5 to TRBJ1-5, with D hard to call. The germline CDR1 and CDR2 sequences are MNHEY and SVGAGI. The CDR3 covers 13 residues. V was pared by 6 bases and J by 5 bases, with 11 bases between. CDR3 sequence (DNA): TGTGCCAGCAGCCTCTATACACATCAGCCCCAGCATTTT. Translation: CASSLYTHQPQHF.

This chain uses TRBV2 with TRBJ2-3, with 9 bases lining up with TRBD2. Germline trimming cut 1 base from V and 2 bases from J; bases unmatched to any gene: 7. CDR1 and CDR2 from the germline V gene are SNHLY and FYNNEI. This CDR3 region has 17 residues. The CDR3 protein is CASSEEVAGAFTDTQYF. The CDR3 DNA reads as TGTGCCAGCAGTGAAGAGGTAGCGGGGGCTTTCACAGATACGCAGTATTTT.

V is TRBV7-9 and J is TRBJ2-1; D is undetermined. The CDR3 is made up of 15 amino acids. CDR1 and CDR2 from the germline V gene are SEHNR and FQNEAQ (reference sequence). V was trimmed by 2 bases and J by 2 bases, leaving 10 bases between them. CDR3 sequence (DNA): TGTGCCAGCAGCTTATCCGGCAGGACCTACAATGAGCAGTTCTTC. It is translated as CASSLSGRTYNEQFF.

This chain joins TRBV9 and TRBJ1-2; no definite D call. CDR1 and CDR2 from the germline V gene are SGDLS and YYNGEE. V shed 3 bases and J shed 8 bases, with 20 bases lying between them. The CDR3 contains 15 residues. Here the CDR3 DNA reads TGTGCCAGCAGCGGAGCTTCCGGAGGGTTGGGAGGCTACACCTTC. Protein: CASSGASGGLGGYTF.

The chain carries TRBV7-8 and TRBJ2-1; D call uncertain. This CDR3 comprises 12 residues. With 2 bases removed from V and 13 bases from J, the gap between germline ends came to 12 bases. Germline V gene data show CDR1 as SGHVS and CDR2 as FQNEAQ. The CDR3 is CASSLLDDRQFF. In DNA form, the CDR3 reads TGTGCCAGCAGCTTATTGGACGATAGACAGTTCTTC.

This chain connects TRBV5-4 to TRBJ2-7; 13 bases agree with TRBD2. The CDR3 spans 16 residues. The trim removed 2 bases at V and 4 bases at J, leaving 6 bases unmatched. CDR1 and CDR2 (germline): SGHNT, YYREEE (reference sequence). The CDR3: CASSFPGTSGVYEQYF. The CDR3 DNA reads TGTGCCAGCAGCTTCCCCGGGACTAGCGGGGTATACGAGCAGTACTTC.

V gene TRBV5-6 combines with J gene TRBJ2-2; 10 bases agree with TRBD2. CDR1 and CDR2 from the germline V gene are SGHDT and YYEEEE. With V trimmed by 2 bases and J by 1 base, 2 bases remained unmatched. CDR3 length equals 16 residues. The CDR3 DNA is TGTGCCAGCAGCTTTAGACTAGCGGGGAACACCGGGGAGCTGTTTTTT. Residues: CASSFRLAGNTGELFF. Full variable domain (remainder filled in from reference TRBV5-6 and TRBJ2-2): DAGVTQSPTHLIKTRGQQVTLRCSPKSGHDTVSWYQQALGQGPQFIFQYYEEEERQRGNFPDRFSGHQFPNYSSELNVNALLLGDSALYLCASSFRLAGNTGELFFGEGSRLTVL.

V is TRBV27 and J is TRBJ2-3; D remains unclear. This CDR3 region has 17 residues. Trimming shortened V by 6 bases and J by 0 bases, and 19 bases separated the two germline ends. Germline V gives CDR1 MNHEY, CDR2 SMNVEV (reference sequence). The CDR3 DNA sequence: TGTGCCAGCAGGAAAAGCCGGACGGCCACTAGCACAGATACGCAGTATTTT. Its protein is CASRKSRTATSTDTQYF.

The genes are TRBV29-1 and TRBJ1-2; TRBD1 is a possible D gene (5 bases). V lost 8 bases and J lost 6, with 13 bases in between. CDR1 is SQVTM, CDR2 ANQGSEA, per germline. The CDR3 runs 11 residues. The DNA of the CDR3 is TGCAGCTTTCAGGGAGAAGATGGCTACACCTTC. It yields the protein CSFQGEDGYTF.

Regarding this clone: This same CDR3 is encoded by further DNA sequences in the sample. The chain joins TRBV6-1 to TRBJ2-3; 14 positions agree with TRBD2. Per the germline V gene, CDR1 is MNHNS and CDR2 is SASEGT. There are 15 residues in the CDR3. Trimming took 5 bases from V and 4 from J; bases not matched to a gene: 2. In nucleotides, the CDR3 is TGTGCCAGCAGTTTGACTAGCGGGGGGGCAGATACGCAGTATTTT. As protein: CASSLTSGGADTQYF.